These 8 T cell receptor beta chains were sequenced from one sample in a study of PD-L1 blockade in urothelial cancer. The table came from immunoSEQ multiplex PCR; TCRdb's copy has only in-frame clones and leaves some out. The sample carries 55,000 to 80,000 clones, 65% to 90% recorded once. Time point noted: pretreatment peripheral blood. The specimen comprised PBMCs, sampled around atezolizumab (anti-PD-L1) treatment. The receptors originated from a man between 65 and 85 years old with urothelial cancer.

This clone was recorded once. The chain couples TRBV5-1 to TRBJ2-2, with TRBD1 matching 9 bases. CDR3 length: 15 amino acids. Germline CDR1 reads SGHRS; CDR2 reads YFSETQ. With 5 bases clipped from V and 4 bases from J, the junction kept 6 bases outside the gene matches. The CDR3 DNA reads TGCGCCAGCAGGGAAACAGGGGGCCTCACCGGGGAGCTGTTTTTT. This sequence encodes CASRETGGLTGELFF.

This chain connects TRBV5-4 to TRBJ2-1; a weak D match, TRBD2 (6 bases). CDR3 size: 17 residues. Deletions cut 2 bases from V and 0 bases from J, with 15 bases between. Per the germline V gene, CDR1 is SGHNT and CDR2 is YYREEE (reference sequence). Here the CDR3 reads CASSFGGVGGSYNEQFF. As DNA, the CDR3 is TGTGCCAGCAGCTTCGGCGGGGTCGGCGGCTCCTACAATGAGCAGTTCTTC.

The chain uses TRBV4-1 and TRBJ2-7; 9 nucleotides agree with TRBD2. This CDR3 is 16 amino acids long. J was trimmed by 3 bases and V by 2 bases; bases with no gene match: 8. In germline, CDR1 is MGHRA, CDR2 YSYEKL. The CDR3 reads CASSQRLRLAVYEQYF. For the CDR3, the DNA is TGCGCCAGCAGCCAACGCCTCCGACTAGCGGTCTACGAGCAGTACTTC.

The V gene is TRBV7-3, the J gene TRBJ2-2; 8 bases are shared with TRBD1. J lost 6 bases, V lost 8 bases, and 8 bases had no gene match. This CDR3 is built from 14 residues. Germline V gene data show CDR1 as SGHTA and CDR2 as FQGTGA. The CDR3 region has the DNA TGTGCCAGCGGCTCCCAGGGGGCCGCCGGGGAGCTGTTTTTT. Its protein is CASGSQGAAGELFF.

This clone appeared a few times. V gene TRBV30 combines with J gene TRBJ1-1, with D uncertain. CDR1 GTSNPN and CDR2 SVGIG come from the germline V gene (reference sequence). The V end lost 0 bases, the J end lost 6 bases, and 8 bases lay between the germline ends. The CDR3 spans 12 residues. CDR3 DNA: TGTGCCTGGAGTGTAAGAGGCGCTGAAGCTTTCTTT. This gives the protein CAWSVRGAEAFF. Together with reference TRBV30 and TRBJ1-1, the CDR3 gives the full variable domain: SQTIHQWPATLVQPVGSPLSLECTVEGTSNPNLYWYRQAAGRGLQLLFYSVGIGQISSEVPQNLSASRPQDRQFILSSKKLLLSDSGFYLCAWSVRGAEAFFGQGTRLTVV.

The V gene is TRBV11-2, the J gene TRBJ1-1; the match to TRBD1 covers 9 bases. Germline-derived CDR1 and CDR2 are SGHAT and FQNNGV. The CDR3 is 15 amino acids. The ends lost 4 bases at V and 4 bases at J; junction bases unmatched: 7. CDR3 residues: CASSSNRGRVTEAFF. The CDR3 DNA reads TGTGCCAGCAGCTCTAACAGGGGGCGGGTCACTGAAGCTTTCTTT.

This clone was observed once. The rearrangement links TRBV7-6 to TRBJ1-4; D possibly corresponds to TRBD1 (5 bases). CDR1 and CDR2 (germline): SGHVS, FNYEAQ. The CDR3 contains 12 residues. Trimming stripped 2 bases from V and 11 bases from J, with 9 bases between. The CDR3 nucleotides read TGTGCCAGCAGCTTATACCAGGGTAAACTGTTTTTT. This codes for CASSLYQGKLFF.

The gene calls are TRBV28 and TRBJ1-2, with TRBD1 matching 9 bases. The CDR3 length is 12 residues. V gave up 5 bases and J gave up 7 bases; unmatched junction bases: 2. Germline values: CDR1 MDHEN, CDR2 SYDVKM. CDR3 DNA sequence: TGTGCCAGCAGTGGGACAGGGTTTGGCTACACCTTC. It yields the protein CASSGTGFGYTF.